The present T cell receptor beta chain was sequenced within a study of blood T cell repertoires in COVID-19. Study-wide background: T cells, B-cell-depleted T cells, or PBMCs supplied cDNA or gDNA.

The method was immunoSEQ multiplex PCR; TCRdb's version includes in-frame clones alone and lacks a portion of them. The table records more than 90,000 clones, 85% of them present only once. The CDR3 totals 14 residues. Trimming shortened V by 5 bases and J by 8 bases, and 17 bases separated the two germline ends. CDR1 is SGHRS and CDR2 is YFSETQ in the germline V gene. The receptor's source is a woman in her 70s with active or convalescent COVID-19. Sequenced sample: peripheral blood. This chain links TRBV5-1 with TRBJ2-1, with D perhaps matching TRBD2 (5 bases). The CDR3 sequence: CASSETRSGDEQFF. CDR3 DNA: TGCGCCAGCAGTGAAACTAGGTCCGGCGATGAGCAGTTCTTC.